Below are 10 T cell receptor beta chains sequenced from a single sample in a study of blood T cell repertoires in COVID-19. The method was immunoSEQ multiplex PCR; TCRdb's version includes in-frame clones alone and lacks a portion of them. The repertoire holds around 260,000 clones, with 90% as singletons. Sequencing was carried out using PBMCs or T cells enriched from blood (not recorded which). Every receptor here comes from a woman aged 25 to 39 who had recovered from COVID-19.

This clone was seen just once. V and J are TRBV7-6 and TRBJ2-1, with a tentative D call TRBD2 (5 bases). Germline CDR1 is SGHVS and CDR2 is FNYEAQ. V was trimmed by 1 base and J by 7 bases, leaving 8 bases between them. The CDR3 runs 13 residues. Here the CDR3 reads CASSLGWRNEQFF. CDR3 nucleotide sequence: TGTGCCAGCAGCTTAGGCTGGAGGAATGAGCAGTTCTTC. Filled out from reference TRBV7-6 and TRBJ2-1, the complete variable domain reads GAGVSQSPRYKVTKRGQDVALRCDPISGHVSLYWYRQALGQGPEFLTYFNYEAQQDKSGLPNDRFSAERPEGSISTLTIQRTEQRDSAMYRCASSLGWRNEQFFGPGTRLTVL.

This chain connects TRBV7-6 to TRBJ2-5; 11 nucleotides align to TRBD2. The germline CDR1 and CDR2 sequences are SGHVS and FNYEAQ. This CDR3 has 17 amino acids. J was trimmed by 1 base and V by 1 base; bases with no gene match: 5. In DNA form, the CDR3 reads TGTGCCAGCAGCTTAGGTCTAGCGGGAGGTACCCAAGAGACCCAGTACTTC. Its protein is CASSLGLAGGTQETQYF.

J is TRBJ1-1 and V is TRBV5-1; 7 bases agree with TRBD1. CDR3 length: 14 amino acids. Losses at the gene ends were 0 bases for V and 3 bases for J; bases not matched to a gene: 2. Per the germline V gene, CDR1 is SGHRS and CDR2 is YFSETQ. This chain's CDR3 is CASSLARGDTEAFF. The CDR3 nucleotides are TGCGCCAGCAGCTTGGCCAGGGGGGACACTGAAGCTTTCTTT.

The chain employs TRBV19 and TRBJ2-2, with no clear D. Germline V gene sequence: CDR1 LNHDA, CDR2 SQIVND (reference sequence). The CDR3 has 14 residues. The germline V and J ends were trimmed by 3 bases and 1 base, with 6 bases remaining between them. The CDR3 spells CASSIRLNTGELFF. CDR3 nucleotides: TGTGCCAGTAGTATTCGACTGAACACCGGGGAGCTGTTTTTT.

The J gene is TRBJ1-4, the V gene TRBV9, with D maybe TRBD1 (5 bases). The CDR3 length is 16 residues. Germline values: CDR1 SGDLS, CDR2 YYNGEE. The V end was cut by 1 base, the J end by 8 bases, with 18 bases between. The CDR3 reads CASSVYPGGSEEKLFF. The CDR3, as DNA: TGTGCCAGCAGCGTATATCCCGGGGGGAGTGAGGAAAAACTGTTTTTT.

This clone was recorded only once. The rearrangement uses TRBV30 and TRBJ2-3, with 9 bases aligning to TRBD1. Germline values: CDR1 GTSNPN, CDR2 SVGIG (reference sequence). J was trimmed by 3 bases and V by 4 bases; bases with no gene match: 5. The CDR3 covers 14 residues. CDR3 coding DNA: TGTGCCTGGATTGGGGACAGGGCGACAGATACGCAGTATTTT. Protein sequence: CAWIGDRATDTQYF.

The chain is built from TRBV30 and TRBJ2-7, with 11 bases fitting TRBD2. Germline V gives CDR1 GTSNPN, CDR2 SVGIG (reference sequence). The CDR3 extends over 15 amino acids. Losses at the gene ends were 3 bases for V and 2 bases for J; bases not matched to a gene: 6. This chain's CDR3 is CAWSAVLAGAYEQYF. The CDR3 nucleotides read TGTGCCTGGAGCGCGGTACTAGCGGGAGCCTACGAGCAGTACTTC. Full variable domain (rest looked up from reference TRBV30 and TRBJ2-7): SQTIHQWPATLVQPVGSPLSLECTVEGTSNPNLYWYRQAAGRGLQLLFYSVGIGQISSEVPQNLSASRPQDRQFILSSKKLLLSDSGFYLCAWSAVLAGAYEQYFGPGTRLTVT.

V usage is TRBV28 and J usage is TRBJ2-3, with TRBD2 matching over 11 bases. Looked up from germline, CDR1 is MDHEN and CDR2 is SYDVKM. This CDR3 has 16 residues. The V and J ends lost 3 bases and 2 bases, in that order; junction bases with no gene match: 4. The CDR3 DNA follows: TGTGCCAGCAGTTTCGGACTAGCGGGCCCCACAGATACGCAGTATTTT. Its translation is CASSFGLAGPTDTQYF.

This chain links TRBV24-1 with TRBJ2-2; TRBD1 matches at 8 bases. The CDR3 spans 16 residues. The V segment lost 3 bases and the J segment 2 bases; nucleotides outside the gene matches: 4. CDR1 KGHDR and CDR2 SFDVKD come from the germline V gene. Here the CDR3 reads CATSDDGQGNTGELFF. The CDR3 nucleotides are TGTGCCACCAGTGATGATGGACAGGGTAACACCGGGGAGCTGTTTTTT.

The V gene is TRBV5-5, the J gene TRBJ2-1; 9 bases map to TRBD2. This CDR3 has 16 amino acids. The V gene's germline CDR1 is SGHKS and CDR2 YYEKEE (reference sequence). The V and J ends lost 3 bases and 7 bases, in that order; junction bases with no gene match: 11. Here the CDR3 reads CASSYRTSVVGNEQFF. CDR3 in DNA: TGTGCCAGCAGCTACCGGACTAGCGTGGTAGGGAATGAGCAGTTCTTC.